This TCR beta chain was captured in a study of Graves' ophthalmopathy and Graves' hyperthyroidism. The study amplified TCR beta CDR3 regions using RNA transcripts. A first-round RT-PCR used HTBI primers, followed by a second-round multiplex PCR. MiXCR was run by TCRdb on the multiplex PCR reads, yielding one entry per CDR3 protein. In the table there are 400,000 or so distinct CDR3 sequences, about 15% of which are singletons. CDR3 length: 15 amino acids. Losses at the gene ends were 3 bases for V and 4 bases for J; bases not matched to a gene: 3. The germline CDR1 and CDR2 sequences are KGHDR and SFDVKD. This clonotype was observed at least ten times. Pregnant or lactating patients and those with other autoimmune diseases or uncontrolled infections were excluded.

The specimen was peripheral blood. The gene calls are TRBV24-1 and TRBJ2-5, with 11 positions matching TRBD2. This TCR was sampled from an adult woman with stable Graves' hyperthyroidism. The CDR3 is CATSDRLAGRETQYF. The CDR3 nucleotides read TGTGCCACCAGTGATAGACTAGCGGGAAGAGAGACCCAGTACTTC.